This entry lists 24 T cell receptor beta chains sequenced from one sample in a study of T cell repertoires in cytomegalovirus infection. MiXCR, run by TCRdb on the reads, gives a single entry per CDR3 protein. The sample has roughly 190,000 distinct CDR3 sequences, 9.5% seen once. The sequencing input was PBMCs. The receptors derive from a human donor in good health (CMV status not recorded). Some clones in this sample may be carry-over from other donors' samples.

The rearrangement links TRBV5-1 to TRBJ2-3, with 7 bases fitting TRBD1. Trimming removed 4 bases from V and 2 bases from J; junction bases left unmatched: 10. CDR1 and CDR2 (germline): SGHRS, YFSETQ. The CDR3 has 16 amino acids. CDR3 coding DNA: TGCGCCAGCAGCGGCCCCTCCGGGACAGACACAGATACGCAGTATTTT. Its protein is CASSGPSGTDTDTQYF. Together with reference TRBV5-1 and TRBJ2-3, the CDR3 gives the full variable domain: KAGVTQTPRYLIKTRGQQVTLSCSPISGHRSVSWYQQTPGQGLQFLFEYFSETQRNKGNFPGRFSGRQFSNSRSEMNVSTLELGDSALYLCASSGPSGTDTDTQYFGPGTRLTVL.

Points on this clonotype: One end of the junction varies from germline; a read error may be responsible. The V and J genes are TRBV28 and TRBJ2-3, with 10 positions matching TRBD2. The CDR3 has 15 residues. Germline-derived CDR1 and CDR2 are MDHEN and SYDVKM. CDR3 protein: CASSTLAGDTDTHYF. The DNA for the CDR3 is TGTGCCAGCAGCACTCTAGCGGGGGACACAGATACGCATTATTTT. The full variable domain, its missing parts supplied by reference TRBV28 and TRBJ2-3, is DVKVTQSSRYLVKRTGEKVFLECVQDMDHENMFWYRQDPGLGLRLIYFSYDVKMKEKGDIPEGYSVSREKKERFSLILESASTNQTSMYLCASSTLAGDTDTHYFGPGTRLTVL.

The gene calls are TRBV6-2 or TRBV6-3 and TRBJ1-1; D possibly corresponds to TRBD1 (6 bases). This CDR3 has 18 residues. Trimming took off 6 bases at V and 7 bases at J, with 30 bases between the two ends. Germline V gene data show CDR1 as MNHEY and CDR2 as SVGEGT. Written as DNA, the CDR3 is TGTGCCAGCAGCCGACCCTTGAGGTACGGGGGGACATACAATGAAGCTTTCTTT. Amino acids: CASSRPLRYGGTYNEAFF.

CDR3 residues: CATSRVGTRENIQYF. CDR3 in DNA: TGTGCCACCAGCAGAGTCGGGACTAGGGAAAACATTCAGTACTTC. V usage is TRBV15 and J usage is TRBJ2-4, with TRBD2 matching over 8 bases. Germline CDR1 reads LNHNV; CDR2 reads YYDKDF (reference sequence). The length of the CDR3 is 15 residues. Trimming removed 1 base from V and 5 bases from J; junction bases left unmatched: 4.

The V gene is TRBV20-1, the J gene TRBJ1-6; D might be TRBD1 (5 bases). Trimming stripped 7 bases from V and 3 bases from J, with 13 bases between. Germline V lookup: CDR1 DFQATT, CDR2 SNEGSKA (reference sequence). The CDR3 is 14 amino acids. In nucleotides, the CDR3 is TGCAGTGTAGGGAGTAGGGGCTATAATTCACCCCTCCACTTT. Translating gives CSVGSRGYNSPLHF.

The chain recombines TRBV2 with TRBJ1-4; no clear D. Trimming took off 4 bases at V and 4 bases at J, with 10 bases between the two ends. Germline V CDR1 and CDR2: SNHLY, FYNNEI. The CDR3 is made up of 14 amino acids. The CDR3 spells CASSARLGNEKLFF. The CDR3 region has the DNA TGTGCCAGCAGTGCTAGGTTGGGTAATGAAAAACTGTTTTTT.

At least ten counts were recorded for this clonotype. This chain joins TRBV28 and TRBJ2-7, with D possibly being TRBD1 or TRBD2 (6 bases each). The CDR3 is 14 amino acids. The germline V gene encodes CDR1 MDHEN and CDR2 SYDVKM. Trimming stripped 7 bases from V and 3 bases from J, with 16 bases between. This chain's CDR3 is CASTGGGTIYEQYF. The CDR3 coding sequence is TGTGCCAGCACCGGTGGAGGGACAATCTACGAGCAGTACTTC.

This clonotype was counted ten times or more. V usage is TRBV25-1 and J usage is TRBJ2-7; tentative D call: TRBD2 (5 bases). Germline assignment: CDR1 MGHDK and CDR2 SYGVNS. Trimming took 6 bases from V and 2 from J, leaving 20 bases between them. The CDR3 runs to 16 residues. This chain's CDR3 is CASRSPTSSPAYEQYF. In DNA form, the CDR3 reads TGTGCCAGCAGGAGCCCGACTTCTAGCCCAGCCTACGAGCAGTACTTC.

The chain couples TRBV7-9 to TRBJ1-2; 8 nucleotides agree with TRBD1. With 5 bases clipped from V and 9 bases from J, the junction kept 8 bases outside the gene matches. The CDR3 sequence is 13 residues long. CDR1 and CDR2 from the germline V gene are SEHNR and FQNEAQ (reference sequence). Written as DNA, the CDR3 is TGTGCCAGCAGCACCCGACAGGGGAATAGCTACACCTTC. Its translation: CASSTRQGNSYTF. Supplemented by reference TRBV7-9 and TRBJ1-2, the full variable domain reads DTGVSQNPRHKITKRGQNVTFRCDPISEHNRLYWYRQTLGQGPEFLTYFQNEAQLEKSRLLSDRFSAERPKGSFSTLEIQRTEQGDSAMYLCASSTRQGNSYTFGSGTRLTVV.

This clonotype was seen at least ten times. This chain uses TRBV6-2 or TRBV6-3 with TRBJ1-1; D ambiguous. The V end was cut by 1 base, the J end by 2 bases, with 5 bases between. In germline, CDR1 is MNHEY, CDR2 SVGEGT. CDR3 length equals 13 residues. CDR3 DNA sequence: TGTGCCAGCAGTTACTTCGGAAACACTGAAGCTTTCTTT. Amino acid sequence: CASSYFGNTEAFF.

This clonotype was detected many times. The chain is built from TRBV12-3 or TRBV12-4 and TRBJ1-2; D not resolved. V was clipped by 6 bases and J by 4 bases, with 15 bases between them. CDR3 length: 14 residues. This CDR3 reads CASSSPGSAYGYTF. CDR3 bases: TGTGCCAGCAGCTCCCCGGGTTCCGCCTATGGCTACACCTTC.

There are many counts of this clonotype. V gene TRBV7-2 combines with J gene TRBJ2-7, with D perhaps matching TRBD1 (5 bases). V lost 9 bases and J lost 0, with 18 bases in between. The CDR3 consists of 15 residues. Germline V gives CDR1 SGHTA, CDR2 FQGNSA. The CDR3 nucleotides are TGTGCCAGTAGTAAGCAGGGCTCGGGCTCCTACGAGCAGTACTTC. Its protein product is CASSKQGSGSYEQYF.

The chain joins TRBV28 to TRBJ2-5, with TRBD2 as a possible D gene (6 bases). V was pared by 1 base and J by 5 bases, with 14 bases between. In germline, CDR1 is MDHEN, CDR2 SYDVKM. This CDR3 is 15 amino acids long. Written as DNA, the CDR3 is TGTGCCAGCAGTTTATCCGTAGGAGGGCGGGAGACCCAGTACTTC. This encodes CASSLSVGGRETQYF.

This clonotype was picked up many times. The rearrangement joins TRBV7-2 to TRBJ2-7, with D maybe TRBD2 (6 bases). The germline V gene encodes CDR1 SGHTA and CDR2 FQGNSA. The CDR3 is made up of 14 amino acids. V dropped 3 bases and J dropped 4 bases, with 13 bases sitting between them. CDR3 protein: CASSFPPGGYEQYF. The CDR3 coding sequence is TGTGCCAGCAGCTTTCCTCCTGGGGGGTACGAGCAGTACTTC.

The sample holds a few counts of this clonotype. This chain links TRBV15 with TRBJ1-5; the match to TRBD1 covers 10 bases. The J segment lost 6 bases and the V segment lost 2 bases, leaving 4 bases of the junction unmatched. Germline V gene sequence: CDR1 LNHNV, CDR2 YYDKDF (reference sequence). The CDR3 extends over 15 amino acids. CDR3 DNA: TGTGCCACCAGCAGAACCCGGGACAGGGGTCAGCCCCAGCATTTT. This codes for CATSRTRDRGQPQHF. Supplemented by reference TRBV15 and TRBJ1-5, the full variable domain reads DAMVIQNPRYQVTQFGKPVTLSCSQTLNHNVMYWYQQKSSQAPKLLFHYYDKDFNNEADTPDNFQSRRPNTSFCFLDIRSPGLGDTAMYLCATSRTRDRGQPQHFGDGTRLSIL.

Ten or more counts support this clonotype. This chain joins TRBV6-2 or TRBV6-3 and TRBJ2-2; no firm D call. This CDR3 region has 14 residues. V dropped 2 bases and J dropped 0 bases, with 4 bases sitting between them. CDR1 and CDR2 (germline): MNHEY, SVGEGT. This chain's CDR3 is CASSYKPNTGELFF. CDR3 sequence (DNA): TGTGCCAGCAGTTACAAGCCGAACACCGGGGAGCTGTTTTTT.

As to this clonotype: The junction shows a germline mismatch at one end, possibly a read error. The chain links TRBV10-3 to TRBJ2-3, with 9 bases identical to TRBD2. The CDR3 is 17 residues long. CDR1 is ENHRY and CDR2 is SYGVKD in the germline V gene. CDR3 DNA sequence: TGTGCCATCAGTAGTTACCCGCGGGAGGGCCGGACAGATACGCAGTGTTTT. The encoded protein is CAISSYPREGRTDTQCF.

This clonotype was seen repeatedly, ten times or more. The chain combines TRBV4-3 with TRBJ1-1, with a weak D call TRBD1 (5 bases). Trimming shortened V by 0 bases and J by 3 bases, and 11 bases separated the two germline ends. Germline V gene sequence: CDR1 LGHNA, CDR2 YSLEER. This CDR3 is 15 amino acids long. This CDR3 is CASSQDRWGDTEAFF. As DNA, the CDR3 is TGCGCCAGCAGCCAAGATCGTTGGGGGGACACTGAAGCTTTCTTT.

Details on this clonotype: Lacking the conserved final phenylalanine or tryptophan, this CDR3 likely reflects a read error. It is unclear where the CDR3 begins or ends on the DNA, so no DNA is shown, and the CDR3 is as TCRdb lists it. The V and J genes are TRBV6-8 and TRBJ2-1; the table's D call, TRBD1, has no DNA check behind it. From its first to its last residue, the CDR3 has 12 amino acids. Germline V CDR1 and CDR2: MNHGY, SAAAGT. The CDR3 is CASTDRPGPEFL.

This clonotype was counted only a few times. The chain links TRBV5-4 to TRBJ2-2; D is uncertain. This CDR3 comprises 15 residues. Trimming took off 4 bases at V and 7 bases at J, with 17 bases between the two ends. Germline assignment: CDR1 SGHNT and CDR2 YYREEE (reference sequence). CDR3 nucleotide sequence: TGTGCCAGCAGCCCTATCGGCGCTGATGGCGGGGAGCTGTTTTTT. Its protein is CASSPIGADGGELFF. Full variable domain (rest looked up from reference TRBV5-4 and TRBJ2-2): ETGVTQSPTHLIKTRGQQVTLRCSSQSGHNTVSWYQQALGQGPQFIFQYYREEENGRGNFPPRFSGLQFPNYSSELNVNALELDDSALYLCASSPIGADGGELFFGEGSRLTVL.

This clonotype appeared many times. The chain combines TRBV14 with TRBJ1-6; D gene uncertain. V lost 0 bases, J lost 10 bases, and 10 bases lay in between. Germline V gene sequence: CDR1 SGHDN, CDR2 FVKESK. The CDR3 has 14 amino acids. The CDR3 sequence: CASSQDRSISPLHF. Written as DNA, the CDR3 is TGTGCCAGCAGCCAAGATCGGAGCATATCACCCCTCCACTTT.

A few counts support this clonotype. The chain combines TRBV28 with TRBJ1-5; the D is unclear. Germline CDR1 MDHEN, CDR2 SYDVKM. Trimming left V 4 bases short and J 7 bases short, with 8 bases between. This CDR3 spans 12 amino acids. CDR3 sequence (DNA): TGTGCCAGCAGTTCGGTTGGGCAGCCCCAGCATTTT. It translates to CASSSVGQPQHF.

This clonotype was observed at least ten times. The gene calls are TRBV7-2 and TRBJ2-5; D remains unclear. The CDR3 is made up of 14 amino acids. Germline CDR1 reads SGHTA; CDR2 reads FQGNSA. Trimming took 5 bases from V and 5 from J, leaving 15 bases between them. DNA for the CDR3: TGTGCCAGCAGCCCCACTACTACGAGGGAGACCCAGTACTTC. This gives the protein CASSPTTTRETQYF.

There are many counts of this clonotype. V is TRBV6-2 or TRBV6-3 and J is TRBJ2-5; TRBD2 is a possible D gene (6 bases). Germline V gene data show CDR1 as MNHEY and CDR2 as SVGEGT. The CDR3 is 16 residues long. V gave up 4 bases and J gave up 5 bases, with 20 bases separating them. CDR3 sequence (DNA): TGTGCCAGCAGTTTCGGACTACTACCCCCGCGGGAGACCCAGTACTTC. It translates to CASSFGLLPPRETQYF.